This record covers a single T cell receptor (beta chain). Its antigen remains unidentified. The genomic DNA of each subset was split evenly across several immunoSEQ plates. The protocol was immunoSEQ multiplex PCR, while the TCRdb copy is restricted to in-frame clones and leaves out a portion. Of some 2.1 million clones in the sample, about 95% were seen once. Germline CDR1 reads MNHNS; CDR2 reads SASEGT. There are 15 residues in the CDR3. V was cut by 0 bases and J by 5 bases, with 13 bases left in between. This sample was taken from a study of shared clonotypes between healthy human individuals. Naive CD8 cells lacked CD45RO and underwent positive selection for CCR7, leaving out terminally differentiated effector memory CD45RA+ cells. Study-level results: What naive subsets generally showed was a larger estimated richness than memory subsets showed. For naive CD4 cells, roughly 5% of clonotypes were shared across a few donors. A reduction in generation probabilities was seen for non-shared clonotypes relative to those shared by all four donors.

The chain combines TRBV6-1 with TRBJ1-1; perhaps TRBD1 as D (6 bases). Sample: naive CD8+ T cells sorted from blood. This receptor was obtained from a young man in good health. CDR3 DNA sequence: TGTGCCAGCAGTGAAGCCCGGGGGCGTGGGACTGAAGCTTTCTTT. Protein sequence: CASSEARGRGTEAFF.